The 32 T cell receptor beta chains below were found in one sample sequenced in a study of T-cell memory formation after mild COVID-19. TCRdb reanalysed the 5' RACE reads using MiXCR and keeps one entry per CDR3 protein. The table shows around 370,000 distinct CDR3 sequences, with roughly 21% occurring only once. What was sequenced was PBMCs or a T cell subset sorted from them (not recorded which). These receptors all come from an adult woman who had mild COVID-19 (a few samples of this study predate the infection). Cell type and time point are not known.

This clonotype occurred a few times. The V and J genes are TRBV27 and TRBJ2-6, with 11 bases matching TRBD1. This CDR3 has 17 residues. Germline V gives CDR1 MNHEY, CDR2 SMNVEV (reference sequence). The V segment lost 4 bases and the J segment 0 bases; nucleotides outside the gene matches: 2. The CDR3 reads CASSSGTGGSGANVLTF. As DNA, the CDR3 is TGTGCCAGCAGTTCCGGGACAGGGGGCTCTGGGGCCAACGTCCTGACTTTC.

In this sample, this clonotype turned up a few times. This chain connects TRBV7-9 to TRBJ1-2; D ambiguous. This CDR3 is built from 14 residues. The V end lost 1 base, the J end lost 6 bases, and 12 bases lay between the germline ends. Germline CDR1 and CDR2: SEHNR and FQNEAQ (reference sequence). CDR3 region: CASSLGEYPNGYTF. In nucleotides, the CDR3 is TGTGCCAGCAGCTTAGGGGAATACCCTAATGGCTACACCTTC.

The chain joins TRBV5-1 to TRBJ2-5; D gene uncertain. The germline V gene encodes CDR1 SGHRS and CDR2 YFSETQ. This CDR3 comprises 15 residues. V was shortened by 4 bases and J by 2 bases, with 15 bases between the two germline ends. The CDR3 protein is CASSPEVGSQETQYF. The CDR3 DNA reads TGCGCCAGCAGCCCCGAGGTTGGCTCGCAAGAGACCCAGTACTTC.

This clonotype appeared a few times. J is TRBJ2-5 and V is TRBV5-1; unclear D gene. The germline V gene encodes CDR1 SGHRS and CDR2 YFSETQ. The CDR3 runs 13 residues. Trimming removed 4 bases at V and 7 bases at J, with 14 bases between. The CDR3 DNA sequence: TGCGCCAGCAGCGATCCGGGTAAAGGGACCCAGTACTTC. It is translated as CASSDPGKGTQYF.

This clonotype was seen ten or more times. The rearrangement uses TRBV27 and TRBJ1-1, with a weak D call TRBD1 (5 bases). Trimming took 2 bases from V and 1 from J, leaving 8 bases between them. CDR1 is MNHEY and CDR2 is SMNVEV in the germline V gene (reference sequence). The CDR3 contains 14 residues. The CDR3 DNA is TGTGCCAGCAGTTTAAGGGGTGGGAACACTGAAGCTTTCTTT. Its translation: CASSLRGGNTEAFF.

This clonotype appeared many times. This rearrangement joins TRBV25-1 to TRBJ2-1; 8 nucleotides align to TRBD2. This CDR3 is 16 amino acids long. The junction had 10 bases not matched to a gene; V was cut back by 5 bases and J by 4 bases. Germline-derived CDR1 and CDR2 are MGHDK and SYGVNS. The CDR3, as DNA: TGTGCCAGCAGTTTTTCCGGGAGGGCCGGATACAATGAGCAGTTCTTC. It encodes CASSFSGRAGYNEQFF.

The gene calls are TRBV15 and TRBJ2-5, with 8 bases that match TRBD1. Trimming took 1 base from V and 5 from J; bases not matched to a gene: 3. The CDR3 spans 14 residues. Germline V gene lookup returns CDR1 LNHNV and CDR2 YYDKDF (reference sequence). CDR3 in amino acids: CATSRARQGETQYF. DNA of the CDR3: TGTGCCACCAGCAGAGCAAGACAGGGGGAGACCCAGTACTTC.

The chain recombines TRBV7-6 with TRBJ1-6; no definite D call. V was shortened by 3 bases and J by 5 bases, with 5 bases between the two germline ends. The CDR3 has 13 residues. The germline V gene encodes CDR1 SGHVS and CDR2 FNYEAQ. The CDR3 sequence is CASSLRDNSPLHF. The CDR3 nucleotides are TGTGCCAGCAGCTTGCGTGATAATTCACCCCTCCACTTT.

The chain couples TRBV5-1 to TRBJ2-1; maybe TRBD2 (5 bases). The V end lost 4 bases, the J end lost 5 bases, and 10 bases lay between the germline ends. This CDR3 has 13 amino acids. Germline CDR1 and CDR2: SGHRS and YFSETQ. Here the CDR3 reads CASSGSGDNEQFF. The CDR3 DNA follows: TGCGCCAGCAGCGGGTCCGGGGACAATGAGCAGTTCTTC.

The J gene is TRBJ2-5, the V gene TRBV24-1, with D possibly TRBD1 on 5 matching bases. Germline CDR1 is KGHDR and CDR2 is SFDVKD. Trimming took off 5 bases at V and 5 bases at J, with 14 bases between the two ends. The CDR3 sequence is 14 residues long. CDR3 in amino acids: CATSVAGPLETQYF. For the CDR3, the DNA is TGTGCCACCAGTGTGGCAGGGCCTCTGGAGACCCAGTACTTC.

This clonotype appeared a few times. The rearrangement links TRBV3-1 to TRBJ1-1; weak D call: TRBD1 (6 bases). In germline, CDR1 is LGHDT, CDR2 YNNKEL (reference sequence). Trimming stripped 0 bases from V and 4 bases from J, with 15 bases between. The CDR3 has 16 amino acids. CDR3 sequence (DNA): TGTGCCAGCAGCCAAGAACCGCAGGGGAGGAGCACTGAAGCTTTCTTT. Translating gives CASSQEPQGRSTEAFF.

This clonotype turned up a few times. The V call is TRBV7-3, the J call TRBJ2-1, with 9 positions matching TRBD1. The V gene end was trimmed by 5 bases and the J gene end by 4 bases; junction bases not matched to a gene: 6. Looked up from germline, CDR1 is SGHTA and CDR2 is FQGTGA. The CDR3 sequence is 15 residues long. The CDR3 here is CASSKPGQGYNEQFF. CDR3 in DNA: TGTGCCAGCAGCAAGCCGGGACAGGGATACAATGAGCAGTTCTTC. Combining the CDR3 with reference TRBV7-3 and TRBJ2-1 gives the whole variable domain GAGVSQTPSNKVTEKGKYVELRCDPISGHTALYWYRQSLGQGPEFLIYFQGTGAADDSGLPNDRFFAVRPEGSVSTLKIQRTERGDSAVYLCASSKPGQGYNEQFFGPGTRLTVL.

This clonotype was recorded a few times. In DNA form, the CDR3 reads TGCAGCGTTGGCGGGGGTGAGCAGTTCTTC. Translating gives CSVGGGEQFF. The chain has TRBV29-1 and TRBJ2-1, with 7 bases matching TRBD2. Losses at the gene ends were 4 bases for V and 9 bases for J; bases not matched to a gene: 0. The CDR3 totals 10 residues. Germline V gives CDR1 SQVTM, CDR2 ANQGSEA.

This clonotype appeared a few times. The rearrangement links TRBV12-3 or TRBV12-4 to TRBJ1-2; 8 bases fit TRBD1. The CDR3 length is 13 residues. J lost 2 bases, V lost 7 bases, and 3 bases had no gene match. The CDR3 nucleotides read TGTGCCAGCACCCGGGACAGGAACTATGGCTACACCTTC. Translated: CASTRDRNYGYTF.

In this sample, this clonotype turned up a few times. This chain joins TRBV20-1 and TRBJ2-7; D is perhaps TRBD1 (6 bases). The germline V gene has CDR1 DFQATT and CDR2 SNEGSKA (reference sequence). This CDR3 comprises 15 residues. Deletions cut 2 bases from V and 0 bases from J, with 14 bases between. The CDR3 here is CSARISGAVSYEQYF. The CDR3 region has the DNA TGCAGTGCTAGAATCTCAGGGGCCGTCTCCTACGAGCAGTACTTC.

The chain employs TRBV20-1 and TRBJ1-2; 7 nucleotides align to TRBD1. The CDR3 consists of 14 residues. The V segment lost 3 bases and the J segment 1 base; nucleotides outside the gene matches: 5. From germline, CDR1 is DFQATT and CDR2 SNEGSKA (reference sequence). The CDR3 coding sequence is TGCAGTGCTAGCGACAGGGCGGGTAACTATGGCTACACCTTC. It encodes CSASDRAGNYGYTF.

The chain has TRBV9 and TRBJ2-7; the D gene is possibly TRBD2 (5 bases). CDR1 and CDR2 from the germline V gene are SGDLS and YYNGEE. The CDR3 runs to 13 residues. V was clipped by 0 bases and J by 7 bases, with 11 bases between them. The CDR3 loop is CASSVASSGEQYF. CDR3 nucleotides: TGTGCCAGCAGCGTAGCTTCCTCGGGAGAGCAGTACTTC.

V gene TRBV11-3 combines with J gene TRBJ2-2; 8 bases map to TRBD1. The CDR3 extends over 16 amino acids. V gave up 5 bases and J gave up 4 bases; unmatched junction bases: 9. Germline loops: CDR1 SGHNT, CDR2 YENEEA. The CDR3 DNA reads as TGTGCCAGCAGCCCACAGGACAGGGCGGGCACCGGGGAGCTGTTTTTT. Its translation: CASSPQDRAGTGELFF.

The chain uses TRBV4-3 and TRBJ2-3; TRBD2 agrees at 9 bases. Germline loops: CDR1 LGHNA, CDR2 YSLEER. CDR3 length: 21 amino acids. V lost 0 bases, J lost 1 base, and 17 bases stayed unmatched. The CDR3 bases are TGCGCCAGCAGCCAAGATTGGTCACTTAGCGGGAGCGTCGCGGGCACAGATACGCAGTATTTT. Protein product: CASSQDWSLSGSVAGTDTQYF.

This clonotype was observed a handful of times. V is TRBV20-1 and J is TRBJ2-5, with TRBD2 matching 8 bases. CDR1 is DFQATT and CDR2 is SNEGSKA in the germline V gene (reference sequence). The length of the CDR3 is 14 residues. Germline trimming cut 1 base from V and 8 bases from J; bases unmatched to any gene: 9. The CDR3 DNA reads as TGCAGTGCTAGAGTGGGAGCGGGGGAAACAACCCAGTACTTC. This codes for CSARVGAGETTQYF.

In its sample, this clonotype was seen a few times. This sequence joins TRBV25-1 and TRBJ1-6; perhaps TRBD1 as D (5 bases). The CDR3 is 12 residues long. Germline values: CDR1 MGHDK, CDR2 SYGVNS. Trimming took off 6 bases at V and 13 bases at J, with 13 bases between the two ends. In DNA form, the CDR3 reads TGTGCCAGCAGACCCCAGGGACTCCCCCTCCACTTT. Its protein product is CASRPQGLPLHF.

This clonotype appeared a few times. The chain employs TRBV2 and TRBJ2-1, with 9 positions matching TRBD2. The germline CDR1 and CDR2 sequences are SNHLY and FYNNEI. This CDR3 is 14 amino acids long. With 8 bases clipped from V and 6 bases from J, the junction kept 8 bases outside the gene matches. The chain's CDR3 is CASQGLAGLNEQFF. The CDR3 DNA sequence: TGTGCCAGCCAGGGACTAGCTGGTCTCAATGAGCAGTTCTTC.

The chain combines TRBV5-6 with TRBJ1-1, with TRBD1 matching 7 bases. The CDR3 is made up of 14 amino acids. Germline CDR1 SGHDT, CDR2 YYEEEE. J lost 4 bases, V lost 5 bases, and 8 bases had no gene match. The CDR3 is CASRLTGWTTEAFF. The CDR3 DNA follows: TGTGCCAGCAGATTGACAGGGTGGACCACTGAAGCTTTCTTT.

The chain carries TRBV12-3 or TRBV12-4 and TRBJ2-5; the D gene is possibly TRBD2 (6 bases). V dropped 6 bases and J dropped 0 bases, with 20 bases sitting between them. The CDR3 length is 17 residues. The CDR3 nucleotides read TGTGCCAGCAGGGGGGGAGCGAAAATGCGGAACCAAGAGACCCAGTACTTC. It specifies CASRGGAKMRNQETQYF.

This clonotype was observed a handful of times. The genes are TRBV11-2 and TRBJ1-4, with D uncertain. V was clipped by 4 bases and J by 7 bases, with 13 bases between them. Germline V gene sequence: CDR1 SGHAT, CDR2 FQNNGV. The CDR3 is 14 amino acids. The CDR3, as DNA: TGTGCCAGCAGCTACAATCTCGGGAGTGAAAAACTGTTTTTT. It codes for CASSYNLGSEKLFF. The full variable domain, completed using reference TRBV11-2 and TRBJ1-4, is EAGVAQSPRYKIIEKRQSVAFWCNPISGHATLYWYQQILGQGPKLLIQFQNNGVVDDSQLPKDRFSAERLKGVDSTLKIQPAKLEDSAVYLCASSYNLGSEKLFFGSGTQLSVL.

The rearrangement uses TRBV25-1 and TRBJ2-1; TRBD2 might be the D (6 bases). Trimming cost V 1 base and J 5 bases, with 24 bases left between them. The germline gives CDR1 MGHDK, CDR2 SYGVNS. CDR3 size: 19 residues. The CDR3 loop is CASSEFPGEATRKHNEQFF. The CDR3 nucleotides are TGTGCCAGCAGTGAATTTCCGGGAGAAGCCACCCGAAAACACAATGAGCAGTTCTTC.

This clonotype was picked up a small number of times. This chain joins TRBV12-3 or TRBV12-4 and TRBJ2-1; 7 bases are shared with TRBD2. V was clipped by 6 bases and J by 3 bases; unmatched bases: 5. The CDR3 runs to 14 residues. CDR3 DNA: TGTGCCAGCAGGGGGGGGACTAACTACAATGAGCAGTTCTTC. Amino acid sequence: CASRGGTNYNEQFF.

This clonotype has only a few counts. J is TRBJ1-5 and V is TRBV5-1; no clear D. The germline V gene has CDR1 SGHRS and CDR2 YFSETQ. The CDR3 loop spans 15 amino acids. V lost 7 bases to trimming and J lost 7 bases, with 21 bases between them. DNA of the CDR3: TGCGCCAGCTTGGTCCGGGTCCCAGGCGAGCAGCCCCAGCATTTT. Protein: CASLVRVPGEQPQHF.

This clonotype was recorded a few times. The J gene is TRBJ1-2, the V gene TRBV15; possible D gene TRBD1, 5 bases. Trimming left V 2 bases short and J 8 bases short, with 9 bases between. Germline CDR1 LNHNV, CDR2 YYDKDF (reference sequence). This CDR3 has 12 residues. The CDR3 DNA follows: TGTGCCACCAGCAGAAGGGGCGAGGGCTACACCTTC. It is translated as CATSRRGEGYTF. Looking up the rest from reference TRBV15 and TRBJ1-2 gives the full variable domain: DAMVIQNPRYQVTQFGKPVTLSCSQTLNHNVMYWYQQKSSQAPKLLFHYYDKDFNNEADTPDNFQSRRPNTSFCFLDIRSPGLGDTAMYLCATSRRGEGYTFGSGTRLTVV.

This clonotype was observed at least ten times. V is TRBV20-1 and J is TRBJ2-7; D gene ambiguous. The CDR3 is 17 amino acids. The germline V gene has CDR1 DFQATT and CDR2 SNEGSKA (reference sequence). Trimming removed 0 bases from V and 2 bases from J, with 20 bases in between. In DNA form, the CDR3 reads TGCAGTGCTAGAGATCGTAAGGGCGGTCGGAAAACCTACGAGCAGTACTTC. Its translation: CSARDRKGGRKTYEQYF.

This clonotype was counted only a few times. The CDR3 reads CASSQVTGAGELFF. As DNA, the CDR3 is TGCGCCAGCAGCCAAGTGACAGGGGCCGGGGAGCTGTTTTTT. The chain combines TRBV4-3 with TRBJ2-2; 8 bases agree with TRBD1. CDR3 size: 14 residues. The germline gives CDR1 LGHNA, CDR2 YSLEER. J gave up 6 bases and V 1 base, and 1 base lay outside the gene matches.

The chain combines TRBV25-1 with TRBJ2-2; D gene unclear. Germline V gives CDR1 MGHDK, CDR2 SYGVNS. The CDR3 loop spans 13 amino acids. Trimming took off 5 bases at V and 5 bases at J, with 9 bases between the two ends. The DNA for the CDR3 is TGTGCCAGCAGTAAAGGCCTGACCGGGGAGCTGTTTTTT. Amino acids: CASSKGLTGELFF. The complete variable domain, with remaining parts taken from reference TRBV25-1 and TRBJ2-2, reads EADIYQTPRYLVIGTGKKITLECSQTMGHDKMYWYQQDPGMELHLIHYSYGVNSTEKGDLSSESTVSRIRTEHFPLTLESARPSHTSQYLCASSKGLTGELFFGEGSRLTVL.